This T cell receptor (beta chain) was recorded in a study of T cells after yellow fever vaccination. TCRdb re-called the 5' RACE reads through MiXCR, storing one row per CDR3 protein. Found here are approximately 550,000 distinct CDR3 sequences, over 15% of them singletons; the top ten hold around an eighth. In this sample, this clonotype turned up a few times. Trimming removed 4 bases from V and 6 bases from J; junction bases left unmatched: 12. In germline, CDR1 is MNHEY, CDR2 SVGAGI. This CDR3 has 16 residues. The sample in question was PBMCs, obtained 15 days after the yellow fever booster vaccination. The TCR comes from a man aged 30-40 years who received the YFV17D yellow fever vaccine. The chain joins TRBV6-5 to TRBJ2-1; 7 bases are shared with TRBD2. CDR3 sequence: CASSSPLAVNLNEQFF. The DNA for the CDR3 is TGTGCCAGCAGTTCTCCCCTAGCGGTTAACCTCAATGAGCAGTTCTTC.